What follows are 2 T cell receptor beta chains derived from one specimen sequenced in a study of early T cells in non-severe SARS-CoV-2 infection. MiXCR was run by TCRdb on the 5' RACE reads, yielding one entry per CDR3 protein. Among under 85,000 distinct CDR3 sequences, 9.5% to 15% were seen once, and the ten largest hold approximately 1.1%. Sequences were obtained from whole blood. These receptors were taken from an adult who was a healthcare worker with PCR-confirmed SARS-CoV-2 infection or an uninfected control (not recorded which).

A few counts support this clonotype. The chain uses TRBV7-2 and TRBJ2-7; TRBD2 agrees at 9 bases. CDR3 length: 16 residues. Germline assignment: CDR1 SGHTA and CDR2 FQGNSA. J gave up 3 bases and V 4 bases, and 10 bases lay outside the gene matches. The DNA of the CDR3 is TGTGCCAGCAGCTCCCAGAGGTTAGCGGGGGTCTACGAGCAGTACTTC. It is translated as CASSSQRLAGVYEQYF.

The chain recombines TRBV29-1 with TRBJ1-1; 7 positions match TRBD1. The CDR3 sequence is 12 residues long. Per the germline V gene, CDR1 is SQVTM and CDR2 is ANQGSEA. Trimming cost V 7 bases and J 2 bases; bases outside gene matches: 4. The chain's CDR3 is CSATGYNTEAFF. The CDR3 nucleotides are TGCAGCGCGACAGGGTATAACACTGAAGCTTTCTTT.